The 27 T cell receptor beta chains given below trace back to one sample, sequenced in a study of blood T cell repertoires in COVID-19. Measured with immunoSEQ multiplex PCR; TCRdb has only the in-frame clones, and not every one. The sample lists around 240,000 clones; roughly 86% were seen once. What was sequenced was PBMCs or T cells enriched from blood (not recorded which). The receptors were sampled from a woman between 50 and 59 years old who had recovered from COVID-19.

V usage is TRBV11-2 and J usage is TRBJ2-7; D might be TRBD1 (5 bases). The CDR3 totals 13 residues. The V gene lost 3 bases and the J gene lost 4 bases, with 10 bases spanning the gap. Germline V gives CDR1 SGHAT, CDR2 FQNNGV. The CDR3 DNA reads TGTGCCAGCAGCTTTATCAGGGTTTACGAGCAGTACTTC. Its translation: CASSFIRVYEQYF.

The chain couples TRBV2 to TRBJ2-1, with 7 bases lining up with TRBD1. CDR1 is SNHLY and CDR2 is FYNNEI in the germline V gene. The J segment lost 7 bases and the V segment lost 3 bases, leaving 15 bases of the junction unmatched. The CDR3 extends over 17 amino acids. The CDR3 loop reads CASSDEGGETPRNEQFF. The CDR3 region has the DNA TGTGCCAGCAGTGACGAAGGGGGCGAGACCCCCCGGAATGAGCAGTTCTTC.

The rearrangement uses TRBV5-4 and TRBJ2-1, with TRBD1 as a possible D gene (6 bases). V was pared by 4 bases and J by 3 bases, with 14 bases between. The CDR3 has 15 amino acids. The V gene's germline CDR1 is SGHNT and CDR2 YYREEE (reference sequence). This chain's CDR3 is CASSRPGQDYNEQFF. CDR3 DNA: TGTGCCAGCAGCCGCCCGGGACAAGACTACAATGAGCAGTTCTTC. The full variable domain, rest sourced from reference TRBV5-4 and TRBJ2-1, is ETGVTQSPTHLIKTRGQQVTLRCSSQSGHNTVSWYQQALGQGPQFIFQYYREEENGRGNFPPRFSGLQFPNYSSELNVNALELDDSALYLCASSRPGQDYNEQFFGPGTRLTVL.

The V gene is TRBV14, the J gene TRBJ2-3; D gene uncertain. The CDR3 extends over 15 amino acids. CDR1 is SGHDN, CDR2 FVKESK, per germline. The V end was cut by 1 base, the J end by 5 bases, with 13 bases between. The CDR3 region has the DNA TGTGCCAGCAGCCAAGTTCGACACCAAGGAGATACGCAGTATTTT. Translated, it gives CASSQVRHQGDTQYF.

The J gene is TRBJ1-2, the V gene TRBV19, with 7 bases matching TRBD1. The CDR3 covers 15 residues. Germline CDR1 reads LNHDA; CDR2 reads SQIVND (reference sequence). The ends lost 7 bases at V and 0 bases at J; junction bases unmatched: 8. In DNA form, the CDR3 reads TGTGCCAGTACCCCCTGGACAGGATCTAACTATGGCTACACCTTC. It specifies CASTPWTGSNYGYTF.

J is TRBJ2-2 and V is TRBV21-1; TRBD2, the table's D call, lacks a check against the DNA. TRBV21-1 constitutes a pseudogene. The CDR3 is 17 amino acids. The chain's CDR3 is CASTSKGLAGDDGELFF. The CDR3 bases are TGTGCCAGCACCTCAAAGGGGTTAGCGGGAGACGACGGGGAGCTGTTTTTT.

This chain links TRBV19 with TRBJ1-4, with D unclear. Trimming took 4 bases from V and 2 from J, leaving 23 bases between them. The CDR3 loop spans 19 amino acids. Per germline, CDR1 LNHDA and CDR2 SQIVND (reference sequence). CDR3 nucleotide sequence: TGTGCCAGTAGTAACGTTGAGAAGGTCTCCGAGGGCACTAATGAAAAACTGTTTTTT. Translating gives CASSNVEKVSEGTNEKLFF.

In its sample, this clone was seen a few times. The CDR3 nucleotides read TGTGCCAGTAGTAATCAGGGGGGAAGCACTGAAGCTTTCTTT. It translates to CASSNQGGSTEAFF. The rearrangement uses TRBV19 and TRBJ1-1; 7 bases align to TRBD1. V dropped 4 bases and J dropped 4; count of bases not matched to a gene: 6. CDR1 is LNHDA and CDR2 is SQIVND in the germline V gene (reference sequence). This CDR3 is built from 14 residues.

CDR3 protein: CASSLSSGVTEAFF. The CDR3 DNA reads TGTGCCAGCTCACTGTCGTCAGGCGTTACTGAAGCTTTCTTT. The V and J genes are TRBV18 and TRBJ1-1; D not resolved. Trimming pared 4 bases from V and 5 bases from J, leaving 14 bases between. This CDR3 has 14 residues. The V gene's germline CDR1 is KGHSH and CDR2 LQKENI.

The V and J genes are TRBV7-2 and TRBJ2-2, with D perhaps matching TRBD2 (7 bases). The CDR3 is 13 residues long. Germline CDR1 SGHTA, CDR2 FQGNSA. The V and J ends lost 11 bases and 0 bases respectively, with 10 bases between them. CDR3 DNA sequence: TGTGCCGGGGGGGGCACGAACACCGGGGAGCTGTTTTTT. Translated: CAGGGTNTGELFF. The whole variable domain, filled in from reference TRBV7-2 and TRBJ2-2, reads GAGVSQSPSNKVTEKGKDVELRCDPISGHTALYWYRQSLGQGLEFLIYFQGNSAPDKSGLPSDRFSAERTGGSVSTLTIQRTQQEDSAVYLCAGGGTNTGELFFGEGSRLTVL.

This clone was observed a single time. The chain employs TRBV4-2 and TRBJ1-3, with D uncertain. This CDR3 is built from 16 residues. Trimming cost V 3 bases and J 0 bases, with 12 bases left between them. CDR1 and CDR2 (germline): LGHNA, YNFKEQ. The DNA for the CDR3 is TGTGCCAGCAGCCAGGGTCAACAGAGCTCTGGAAACACCATATATTTT. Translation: CASSQGQQSSGNTIYF.

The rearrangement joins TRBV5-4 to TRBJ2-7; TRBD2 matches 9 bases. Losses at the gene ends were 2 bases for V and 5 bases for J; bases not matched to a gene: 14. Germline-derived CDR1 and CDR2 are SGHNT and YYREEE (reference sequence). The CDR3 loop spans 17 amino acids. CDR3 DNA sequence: TGTGCCAGCAGCTTATATTACCTAGCGGGAACGTCCAACGAGCAGTACTTC. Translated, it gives CASSLYYLAGTSNEQYF.

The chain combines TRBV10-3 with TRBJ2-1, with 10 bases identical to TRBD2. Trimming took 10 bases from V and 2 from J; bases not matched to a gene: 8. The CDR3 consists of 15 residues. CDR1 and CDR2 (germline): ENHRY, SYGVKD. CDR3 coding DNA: TGTGCCACCGAGACTAGCGGGCAAACCTACAATGAGCAGTTCTTC. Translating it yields CATETSGQTYNEQFF.

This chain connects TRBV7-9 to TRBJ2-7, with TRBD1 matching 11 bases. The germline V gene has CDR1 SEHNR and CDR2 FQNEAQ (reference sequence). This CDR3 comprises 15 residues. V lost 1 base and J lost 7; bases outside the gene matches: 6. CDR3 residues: CASSLGTGGHKEQYF. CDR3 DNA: TGTGCCAGCAGCTTAGGGACAGGGGGCCATAAGGAGCAGTACTTC.

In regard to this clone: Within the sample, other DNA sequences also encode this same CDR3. Here the CDR3 DNA reads TGTGCCAGCAGTTACGGTAGCTCCTATAATTCACCCCTCCACTTT. Protein: CASSYGSSYNSPLHF. The chain has TRBV6-5 and TRBJ1-6; D uncertain. The germline gives CDR1 MNHEY, CDR2 SVGAGI. The ends were cut back, 2 bases at V and 0 bases at J, with 5 bases in the middle. The length of the CDR3 is 15 residues.

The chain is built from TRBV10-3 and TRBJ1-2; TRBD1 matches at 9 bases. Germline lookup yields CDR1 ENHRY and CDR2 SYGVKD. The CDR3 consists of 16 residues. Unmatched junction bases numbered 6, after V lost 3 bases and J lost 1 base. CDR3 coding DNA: TGTGCCATCAGTGACCAGAACAGGGGGCATAACTATGGCTACACCTTC. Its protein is CAISDQNRGHNYGYTF.

The chain's CDR3 is CATATGGEETQYF. The DNA for the CDR3 is TGTGCCACTGCCACAGGGGGAGAAGAGACCCAGTACTTC. The genes are TRBV28 and TRBJ2-5, with TRBD1 matching 8 bases. Germline-derived CDR1 and CDR2 are MDHEN and SYDVKM. The CDR3 is 13 amino acids. J was trimmed by 3 bases and V by 10 bases; bases with no gene match: 7.

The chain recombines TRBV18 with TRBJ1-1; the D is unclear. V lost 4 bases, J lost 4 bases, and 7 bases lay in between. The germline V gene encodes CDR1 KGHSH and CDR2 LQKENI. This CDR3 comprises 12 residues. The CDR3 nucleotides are TGTGCCAGCTCACTTCTCAGCACTGAAGCTTTCTTT. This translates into CASSLLSTEAFF.

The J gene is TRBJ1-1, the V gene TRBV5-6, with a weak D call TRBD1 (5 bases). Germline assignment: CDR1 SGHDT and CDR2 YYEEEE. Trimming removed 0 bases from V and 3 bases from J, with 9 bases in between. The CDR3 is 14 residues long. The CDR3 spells CASSLGGGDTEAFF. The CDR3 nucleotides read TGTGCCAGCAGCTTGGGTGGAGGGGACACTGAAGCTTTCTTT.

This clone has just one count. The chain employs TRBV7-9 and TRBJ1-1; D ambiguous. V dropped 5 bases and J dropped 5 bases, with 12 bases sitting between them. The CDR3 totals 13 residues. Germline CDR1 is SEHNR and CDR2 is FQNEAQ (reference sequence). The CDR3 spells CASSANLRTEAFF. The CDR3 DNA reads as TGTGCCAGCAGCGCCAACCTCAGGACTGAAGCTTTCTTT.

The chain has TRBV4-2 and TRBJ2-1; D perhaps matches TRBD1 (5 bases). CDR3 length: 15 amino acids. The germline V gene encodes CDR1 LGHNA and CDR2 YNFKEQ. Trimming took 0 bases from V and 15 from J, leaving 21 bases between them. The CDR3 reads CASSQEGAAGFWWFF. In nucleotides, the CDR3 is TGTGCCAGCAGCCAAGAAGGGGCGGCCGGGTTTTGGTGGTTCTTC.

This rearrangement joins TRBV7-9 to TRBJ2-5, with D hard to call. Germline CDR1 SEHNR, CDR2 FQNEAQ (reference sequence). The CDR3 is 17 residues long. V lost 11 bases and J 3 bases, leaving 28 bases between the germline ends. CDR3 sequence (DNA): TGTGCCTCCGGCCCAGTGACGGCCAGGCCCACGGAAGAGACCCAGTACTTC. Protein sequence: CASGPVTARPTEETQYF. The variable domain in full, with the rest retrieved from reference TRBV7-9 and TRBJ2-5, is DTGVSQNPRHKITKRGQNVTFRCDPISEHNRLYWYRQTLGQGPEFLTYFQNEAQLEKSRLLSDRFSAERPKGSFSTLEIQRTEQGDSAMYLCASGPVTARPTEETQYFGPGTRLLVL.

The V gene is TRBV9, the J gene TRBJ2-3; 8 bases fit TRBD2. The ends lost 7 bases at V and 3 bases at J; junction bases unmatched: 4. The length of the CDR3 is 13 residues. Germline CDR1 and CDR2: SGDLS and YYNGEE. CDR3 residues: CASDTSGTDTQYF. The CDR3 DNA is TGTGCCAGCGATACTAGCGGAACAGATACGCAGTATTTT.

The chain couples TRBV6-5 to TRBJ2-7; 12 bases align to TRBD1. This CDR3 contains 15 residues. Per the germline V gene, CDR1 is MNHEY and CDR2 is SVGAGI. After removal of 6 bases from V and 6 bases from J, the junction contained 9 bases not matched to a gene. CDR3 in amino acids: CASRNFGTGGGEQYF. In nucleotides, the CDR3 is TGTGCCAGCAGGAACTTCGGGACAGGGGGCGGCGAGCAGTACTTC.

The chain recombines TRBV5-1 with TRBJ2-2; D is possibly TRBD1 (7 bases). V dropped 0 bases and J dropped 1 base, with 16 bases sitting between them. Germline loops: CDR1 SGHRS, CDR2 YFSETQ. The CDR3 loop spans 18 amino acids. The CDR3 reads CASSLGQGGYGNTGELFF. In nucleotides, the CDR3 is TGCGCCAGCAGCTTGGGACAGGGAGGTTATGGGAACACCGGGGAGCTGTTTTTT.

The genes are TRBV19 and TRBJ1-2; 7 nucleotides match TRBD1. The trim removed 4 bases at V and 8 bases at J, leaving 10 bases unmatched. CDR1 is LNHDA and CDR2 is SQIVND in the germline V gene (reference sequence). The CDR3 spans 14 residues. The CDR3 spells CASSTRRQGGGYTF. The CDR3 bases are TGTGCCAGTAGTACGCGTAGACAGGGTGGGGGCTACACCTTC.

The CDR3 loop is CASSIDGGVRSYGYTF. CDR3 sequence (DNA): TGTGCCAGTAGTATAGACGGAGGGGTGAGAAGCTATGGCTACACCTTC. The V call is TRBV19, the J call TRBJ1-2, with D perhaps matching TRBD1 (5 bases). The CDR3 is 16 residues long. Per germline, CDR1 LNHDA and CDR2 SQIVND (reference sequence). The V and J ends lost 0 bases and 4 bases respectively, with 15 bases between them.